This passage covers 3 T cell receptor beta chains from one sample sequenced in a study of blood T cell repertoires in COVID-19 (dated by TCRdb to 2019 to 2021). The library was generated by the immunoSEQ multiplex PCR assay. TCRdb mirrors the immuneACCESS table, restricted to in-frame sequences. Some clones are absent from its copies; in checked studies, under half trace to an unresolved V gene, and the reason for the others is unknown. Recorded for this sample are roughly 56,000 clones; around 90% of them occurred a single time. Over 5.5% of the sample goes to the ten largest clones. Sequenced: peripheral blood. The receptors derive from a man aged 45-65 years with active COVID-19.

V gene TRBV29-1 combines with J gene TRBJ1-5; 9 bases are a match to TRBD1. The junction had 4 bases not matched to a gene; V was cut back by 4 bases and J by 6 bases. Germline V CDR1 and CDR2: SQVTM, ANQGSEA. There are 13 residues in the CDR3. The CDR3 loop is CSVAGQGRQPQHF. The CDR3 region has the DNA TGCAGCGTTGCGGGACAGGGTCGTCAGCCCCAGCATTTT. The full variable domain, completed using reference TRBV29-1 and TRBJ1-5, is SAVISQKPSRDICQRGTSLTIQCQVDSQVTMMFWYRQQPGQSLTLIATANQGSEATYESGFVIDKFPISRPNLTFSTLTVSNMSPEDSSIYLCSVAGQGRQPQHFGDGTRLSIL.

The count of this clone is one. The chain recombines TRBV3-1 (or the pseudogene TRBV3-2) with TRBJ2-7, with D perhaps TRBD2 (7 bases). The CDR3 contains 13 residues. Per germline, CDR1 LGHDT and CDR2 YNNKEL (reference sequence). V was cut by 1 base and J by 5 bases, with 9 bases left in between. CDR3 nucleotide sequence: TGTGCCAGCAGCCAAGGGGGGGGCCACGAGCAGTACTTC. This encodes CASSQGGGHEQYF.

J is TRBJ1-2 and V is TRBV6-2 or TRBV6-3, with a possible D match to TRBD1 (6 bases). Germline values: CDR1 MNHEY, CDR2 SVGEGT. V was pared by 2 bases and J by 3 bases, with 22 bases between. This CDR3 has 18 amino acids. The DNA for the CDR3 is TGTGCCAGCAGTTACGAGGGGGTCTGGCCTCGCCGGGACTATGGCTACACCTTC. It encodes CASSYEGVWPRRDYGYTF.